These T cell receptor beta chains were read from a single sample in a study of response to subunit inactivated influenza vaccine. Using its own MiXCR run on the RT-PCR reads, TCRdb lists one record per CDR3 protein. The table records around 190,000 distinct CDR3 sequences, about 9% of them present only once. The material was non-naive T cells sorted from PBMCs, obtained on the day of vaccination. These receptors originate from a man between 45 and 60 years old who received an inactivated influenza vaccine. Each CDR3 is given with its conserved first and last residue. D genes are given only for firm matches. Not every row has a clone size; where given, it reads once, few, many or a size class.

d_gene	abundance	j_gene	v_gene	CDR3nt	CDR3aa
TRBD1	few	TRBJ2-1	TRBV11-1	TGTGCCAGCAGCTCCGGACAGGATGAGCAGTTCTTC	CASSSGQDEQFF
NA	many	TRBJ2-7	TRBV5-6	TGTGCCAGCAGCTTTCAGGGTTCCTACGAGCAGTACTTC	CASSFQGSYEQYF
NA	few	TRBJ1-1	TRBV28	TGTGCCAGCAGTTTAGGGCAGGGCCGGAACACTGAAGCTTTCTTT	CASSLGQGRNTEAFF
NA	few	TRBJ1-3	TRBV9	TGTGCCAGCAGCAAAGGAAACACCATATATTTT	CASSKGNTIYF
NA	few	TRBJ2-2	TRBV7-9	TGTGCCAGCAGCTCTACCTGGGACGACCCGAACACCGGGGAGCTGTTTTTT	CASSSTWDDPNTGELFF
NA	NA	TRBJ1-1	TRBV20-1	TGCAGTGCTAGAGGGGGGCAGAGCAACACTGAAGCTTTCTTT	CSARGGQSNTEAFF
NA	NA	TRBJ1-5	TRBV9	TGTGCCAGCAGTGTGGACGGATCTAGTATTCAGCCCCAGCATTTT	CASSVDGSSIQPQHF
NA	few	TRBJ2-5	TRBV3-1	TGTGCCAGCAGCCTTAAACAGGGAGGTGCAGAGACCCAGTACTTC	CASSLKQGGAETQYF
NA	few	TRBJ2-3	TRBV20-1	TGCAGTGCTAGAGGCAATGGGGGGGCCCCAGATACGCAGTATTTT	CSARGNGGAPDTQYF
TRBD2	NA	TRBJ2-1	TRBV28	TGTGCCAGCAGTGGTCTCCTAGCGGGTAGTTACAATGAGCAGTTCTTC	CASSGLLAGSYNEQFF
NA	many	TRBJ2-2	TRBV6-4	TGTGCCAGCCAGTTGGGACAGAACACCGGGGAGCTGTTTTTT	CASQLGQNTGELFF
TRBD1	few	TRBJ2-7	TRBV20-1	TGCAGTGCCGGGGGACAGGGTAACAACGAGCAGTACTTC	CSAGGQGNNEQYF
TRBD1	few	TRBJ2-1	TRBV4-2	TGTGCCAGCAGCGTGGGACAGGACTACTATGAGCAGTTCTTC	CASSVGQDYYEQFF
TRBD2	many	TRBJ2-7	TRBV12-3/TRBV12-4	TGTGCCAGCAGTTTGGGGGGGGTCGAGCAGTACTTC	CASSLGGVEQYF
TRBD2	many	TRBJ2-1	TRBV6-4	TGTGCCAGCAGTGAGCTTCGGGAGGGCCATGGGTTGGGGTTCTTC	CASSELREGHGLGFF
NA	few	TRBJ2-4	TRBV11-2	TGTGCCAGCAGCTTAGATCGGACTTTGAGGGCCAAAAACATTCAGTACTTC	CASSLDRTLRAKNIQYF
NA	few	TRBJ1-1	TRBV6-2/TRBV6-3	TGTGCCAGCAGACCGGGTAGGGACACTGAAGCTTTCTTT	CASRPGRDTEAFF
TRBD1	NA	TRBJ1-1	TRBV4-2	TGTGCCAGCAGCCAGAGACAGGGACAGGGAAGAACTGAAGCTTTCTTT	CASSQRQGQGRTEAFF
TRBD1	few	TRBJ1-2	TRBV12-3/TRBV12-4	TGTGCCAGCAGCCCGGGACAGGGAAGGCGCGGCTACACCTTC	CASSPGQGRRGYTF
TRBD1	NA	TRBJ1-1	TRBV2	TGTGCCAGCAGTGAGCTACAGGGGATAGGGACTGAAGCTTTCTTT	CASSELQGIGTEAFF
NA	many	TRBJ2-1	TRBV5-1	TGCGCCAGCAGCTTGGCCTTCGGACCCCCAGGCGATGAGCAGTTCTTC	CASSLAFGPPGDEQFF
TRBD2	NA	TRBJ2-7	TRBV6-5	TGTGCCAGCAGTTACCTAAGCGGGAGTCCCTACGAGCAGTACTTC	CASSYLSGSPYEQYF
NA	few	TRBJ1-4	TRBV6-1	TGTGCCAGCAGTGAAGGCAGGGGAAGAGAAAAACTGTTTTTT	CASSEGRGREKLFF
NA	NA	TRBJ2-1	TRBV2	TGTGCCAGCAGCGTACGTCCGACAGGAGGGAATGAGCAGTTCTTC	CASSVRPTGGNEQFF
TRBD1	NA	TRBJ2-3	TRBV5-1	TGCGCCAGCAGCCCCGGGACAGGGGCGTCGCATACGCAGTATTTT	CASSPGTGASHTQYF
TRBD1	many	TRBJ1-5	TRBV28	TGTGCCAGCCAACATGGGACAGCATGGGGGTATAGCAATCAGCCCCAGCATTTT	CASQHGTAWGYSNQPQHF
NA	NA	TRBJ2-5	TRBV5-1	TGCGCCAGCAGCTTCGGCCAGGTCCAAGAGACCCAGTACTTC	CASSFGQVQETQYF
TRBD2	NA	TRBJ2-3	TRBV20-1	TGCAGTGCCGCCGGGACTAGAGCTGATACGCAGTATTTT	CSAAGTRADTQYF
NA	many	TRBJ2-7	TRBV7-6	TGTGCCAGCAGCAAGTCAGGGTACGAGCAGTACTTC	CASSKSGYEQYF
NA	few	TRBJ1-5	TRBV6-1	TGTGCCAGCAGTGAGTTAGGTGGGCCCCAGCATTTT	CASSELGGPQHF
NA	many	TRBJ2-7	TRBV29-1	TGCAGCGTTGGTGGGAAACAGGGAACCTACGAGCAGTACTTC	CSVGGKQGTYEQYF
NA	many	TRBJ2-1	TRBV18	TGTGCCAGCTCACCAGAGCTGTATGAGCAGTTCTTC	CASSPELYEQFF
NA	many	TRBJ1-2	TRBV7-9	TGTGCCAGCAGCTTAGATACCAGACAGCGGATCTATGGCTACACCTTC	CASSLDTRQRIYGYTF
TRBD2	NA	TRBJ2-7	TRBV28	TGTGCCAGCAGTTTACCGGGAGGGCCTTTCGAGCAGTACTTC	CASSLPGGPFEQYF
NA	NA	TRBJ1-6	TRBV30	TGTGCCTGGAGGAATTGGCAGGGACAAAAGGACCTCCACTTT	CAWRNWQGQKDLHF
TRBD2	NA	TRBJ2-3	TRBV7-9	TGTGCCAGCAGCTTTGACCCAGCGGGATACACAGATACGCAGTATTTT	CASSFDPAGYTDTQYF
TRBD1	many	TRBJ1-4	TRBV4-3	TGCGCCAGCAGCCATCCTAAGGACAGGGCCACTAATGAAAAACTGTTTTTT	CASSHPKDRATNEKLFF
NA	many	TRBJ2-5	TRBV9	TGTGCCAGCAGCGTAGGGGTGGGGCAAGAGACCCAGTACTTC	CASSVGVGQETQYF
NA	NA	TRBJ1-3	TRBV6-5	TGTGCCAGCAGTTACAGGCTCCCCACCTCTGGAAACACCATATATTTT	CASSYRLPTSGNTIYF
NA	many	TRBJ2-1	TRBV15	TGTGCCACCAGCAGAGGGGTGGGAGTTGGTGAGCAGTTCTTC	CATSRGVGVGEQFF
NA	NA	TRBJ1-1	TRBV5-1	TGCGCCAGCAGCAAACAGGGCATGAACACTGAAGCTTTCTTT	CASSKQGMNTEAFF
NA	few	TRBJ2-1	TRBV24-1	TGTGCCACCAGTGACCCTCAACCCGGGACCTTCAAAGGGGGGAATGAGCAGTTCTTC	CATSDPQPGTFKGGNEQFF
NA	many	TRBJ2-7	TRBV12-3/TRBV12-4	TGTGCCAGCAGCGCTAACAGTGTCCACGAGCAGTACTTC	CASSANSVHEQYF
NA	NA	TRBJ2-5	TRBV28	TGTGCCAGCAGTTTACGGGCCAGCCACTATCAAGAGACCCAGTACTTC	CASSLRASHYQETQYF
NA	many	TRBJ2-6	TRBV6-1	TGTGCCAGCACCCCAAGGGTCTTATCTGGGGCCAACGTCCTGACTTTC	CASTPRVLSGANVLTF
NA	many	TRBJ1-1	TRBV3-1	TGTGCCAGCAGCCAAGTCTACCAGAACACTGAAGCTTTCTTT	CASSQVYQNTEAFF
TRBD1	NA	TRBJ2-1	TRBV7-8	TGTGCCAGCAGCCAAGTCGGGACAGGGTCAGTTGATGAGCAGTTCTTC	CASSQVGTGSVDEQFF
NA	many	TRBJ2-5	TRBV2	TGTGCCAGCAGTGGGCTGCCTCCCCAGTACTTC	CASSGLPPQYF